These 28 T cell receptor beta chains were all obtained from the same sample, sequenced in a study of tumor and adjacent non-tumor tissue in lung cancer. TCRbeta libraries were built with three rounds of nested PCR, modified from ARM-PCR. TCRdb reanalysed the multiplex PCR reads using MiXCR and keeps one entry per CDR3 protein. The table lists about 90,000 distinct CDR3 sequences, approximately 73% of them singletons. This sample's RNA came from whole unsorted tissue. Distant lung tissue was collected more than 3 cm away from the tumor edge. The sequencing sample was made of distant non-tumor lung tissue. The source of these receptors is a woman aged 50 to 60 with non-small cell lung cancer.

With respect to this clonotype: This likely comes from a read error, as the CDR3 has no conserved phenylalanine or tryptophan at its end. J is TRBJ2-3 and V is TRBV28; possibly TRBD1 for D (5 bases). CDR1 and CDR2 from the germline V gene are MDHEN and SYDVKM. The CDR3 is 13 amino acids. Trimming took off 11 bases at V and 2 bases at J, with 14 bases between the two ends. The CDR3: CAGARRITDTQYS. The CDR3 DNA follows: TGTGCCGGGGCTCGGCGGATCACAGATACGCAGTATTCT.

The sample holds one count of this clonotype. The chain couples TRBV29-1 to TRBJ1-1; TRBD1 is a possible D gene (5 bases). V lost 4 bases, J lost 11 bases, and 20 bases lay in between. The V gene's germline CDR1 is SQVTM and CDR2 ANQGSEA. The CDR3 has 13 residues. The CDR3 here is CSVAPGLGGDAFF. CDR3 in DNA: TGCAGCGTTGCCCCAGGGCTCGGGGGGGACGCTTTCTTT.

The chain joins TRBV6-1 to TRBJ2-1; unclear D gene. Germline CDR1 is MNHNS and CDR2 is SASEGT. CDR3 length: 13 residues. Trimming took 6 bases from V and 6 from J, leaving 12 bases between them. CDR3 nucleotides: TGTGCCAGCAGGAGTGAGGTGTGCAATGAGCAGTTCTTC. Encoded protein: CASRSEVCNEQFF.

This clonotype was found many times. This chain connects TRBV20-1 to TRBJ2-7; D is undetermined. The CDR3 consists of 13 residues. Looked up from germline, CDR1 is DFQATT and CDR2 is SNEGSKA (reference sequence). The germline V and J ends were trimmed by 0 bases and 2 bases, with 8 bases remaining between them. CDR3 amino acids: CSARETDTYEQYF. The CDR3 nucleotides are TGCAGTGCTAGAGAGACCGACACCTACGAGCAGTACTTC.

Details on this clonotype: A read error may be the cause here, since a much bigger clone is one base away. The rearrangement uses TRBV20-1 and TRBJ1-1; 7 nucleotides line up with TRBD1. CDR3 length: 12 amino acids. CDR1 and CDR2 (germline): DFQATT, SNEGSKA (reference sequence). V lost 2 bases, J lost 6 bases, and 3 bases stayed unmatched. The CDR3 sequence is CSARTGDAEAFF. CDR3 nucleotide sequence: TGCAGTGCTAGAACAGGGGACGCTGAAGCTTTCTTT.

This clonotype was recorded many times. A much larger clone sits a single nucleotide away, making a read error possible. This rearrangement joins TRBV29-1 to TRBJ1-1; D unresolved. The CDR3 has 12 amino acids. Germline-derived CDR1 and CDR2 are SQVTM and ANQGSEA. The CDR3 nucleotides are TGCGGCGTTGGTGGCATGAACACTGAAGCTTTCTTT. It specifies CGVGGMNTEAFF. Full variable domain (missing parts from reference TRBV29-1 and TRBJ1-1): SAVISQKPSRDICQRGTSLTIQCQVDSQVTMMFWYRQQPGQSLTLIATANQGSEATYESGFVIDKFPISRPNLTFSTLTVSNMSPEDSSIYLCGVGGMNTEAFFGQGTRLTVV.

A word on this clonotype: Given the absence of the conserved phenylalanine or tryptophan at the CDR3 end, a read error is likely. The rearrangement links TRBV10-2 to TRBJ1-5, with 9 nucleotides matching TRBD1. The CDR3 has 15 amino acids. Germline lookup yields CDR1 WSHSY and CDR2 SAAADI. The CDR3 here is CASSMTGGSNQPQHV. CDR3 bases: TGCGCCAGCAGCATGACAGGGGGGAGCAATCAGCCTCAGCATGTT.

The V gene is TRBV4-2, the J gene TRBJ2-1; D is tentatively TRBD1 or TRBD2 (6 bases each). The CDR3 contains 16 residues. Germline CDR1 reads LGHNA; CDR2 reads YNFKEQ. The V gene lost 10 bases and the J gene lost 3 bases, with 22 bases spanning the gap. CDR3 sequence: CAIDQGGSGDYNEQFF. CDR3 nucleotides: TGTGCCATCGACCAAGGGGGTAGCGGAGACTACAATGAGCAGTTCTTC.

This clonotype was recorded many times. The gene calls are TRBV12-1 and TRBJ2-5; TRBD1 is the table's D call, not checked against the DNA. TRBV12-1 corresponds to a pseudogene. The CDR3 length is 14 residues. Here the CDR3 DNA reads TGTGCCAGCAGCTTTCGTTCAGGGCAAGAGACCCAGTACTTC. Its protein product is CASSFRSGQETQYF.

The CDR3 coding sequence is TGCAGCTTCATCAGCGGGATGGCAATACACGAGCAGTACGTC. This gives the protein CSFISGMAIHEQYV. The V and J genes are TRBV29-1 and TRBJ2-7; 7 nucleotides line up with TRBD2. In germline, CDR1 is SQVTM, CDR2 ANQGSEA. This CDR3 region has 14 residues. Germline trimming cut 8 bases from V and 5 bases from J; bases unmatched to any gene: 15.

This sequence joins TRBV6-5 and TRBJ2-3, with TRBD2 as a possible D gene (6 bases). From germline, CDR1 is MNHEY and CDR2 SVGAGI. This CDR3 region has 15 residues. Between the trimmed V and J ends, which lost 1 base and 3 bases, there was a span of 11 bases. CDR3 DNA sequence: TGTGCCAGCAGTTACTGGCTAGCGAAGACAGATACGCAGTATTTT. It translates to CASSYWLAKTDTQYF.

This clonotype was found once. The junction differs from germline at one of its ends, possibly a read error. The chain carries TRBV9 and TRBJ1-3; D remains ambiguous. Germline CDR1 is SGDLS and CDR2 is YYNGEE. The CDR3 sequence is 15 residues long. CDR3 sequence (DNA): TGTGCCAGCAGCGTAGGTCAGGAAGTTGGAAGCACCATATATTTT. This gives the protein CASSVGQEVGSTIYF.

Comments on this clonotype: Germline and junction disagree at one end, which may indicate a read error. The V gene is TRBV11-2, the J gene TRBJ2-5, with D uncertain. Germline loops: CDR1 SGHAT, CDR2 FQNNGV. The CDR3 totals 14 residues. The CDR3 region is CASSLLDLQETHYF. CDR3 coding DNA: TGTGCCAGCAGCTTATTAGATCTCCAAGAGACCCATTATTTC.

To note about this clonotype: One end of the junction is discordant with germline, which a read error may explain. This rearrangement joins TRBV11-3 to TRBJ2-2; D is perhaps TRBD1 (9 bases). This CDR3 is 15 amino acids long. The germline CDR1 and CDR2 sequences are SGHNT and YENEEA. CDR3 protein: CASSTGQGDSGVLFF. CDR3 nucleotides: TGTGCCAGCAGCACGGGACAGGGTGATAGCGGGGTGCTGTTTTTT.

The chain recombines TRBV29-1 with TRBJ1-3; D is ambiguous. CDR1 and CDR2 (germline): SQVTM, ANQGSEA. The CDR3 is 13 amino acids. The CDR3 spells CNGRDNPTNTIYF. The CDR3 DNA is TGCAACGGCCGTGATAATCCGACTAACACCATATATTTT. Full variable domain (remainder filled in from reference TRBV29-1 and TRBJ1-3): SAVISQKPSRDICQRGTSLTIQCQVDSQVTMMFWYRQQPGQSLTLIATANQGSEATYESGFVIDKFPISRPNLTFSTLTVSNMSPEDSSIYLCNGRDNPTNTIYFGEGSWLTVV.

On this clonotype: One end of the junction fails to match germline, which may point to a read error. The rearrangement links TRBV5-1 to TRBJ2-6; possible D gene TRBD1, 5 bases. This CDR3 contains 14 residues. Per germline, CDR1 SGHRS and CDR2 YFSETQ. The CDR3 spells CASTPAPGANVLNF. The CDR3 nucleotides are TGCGCCAGCACTCCAGCCCCTGGGGCCAACGTCCTGAATTTC.

This clonotype was detected a few times. A much larger clone differs by one base, so this may be a read error. This sequence joins TRBV24-1 and TRBJ2-3, with D perhaps TRBD2 (6 bases). Germline CDR1 is KGHDR and CDR2 is SFDVKD. The length of the CDR3 is 15 residues. CDR3 protein: CGTSPSGTAVDTQYF. For the CDR3, the DNA is TGTGGCACCAGCCCATCCGGGACTGCGGTAGATACGCAGTATTTT.

There are many counts of this clonotype. The rearrangement links TRBV12-5 to TRBJ2-7; D is undetermined. The V gene lost 8 bases and the J gene lost 5 bases, with 19 bases spanning the gap. CDR1 LGHNT and CDR2 FRNRAP come from the germline V gene. This CDR3 is 14 amino acids long. Here the CDR3 DNA reads TGTGCTAGTAACGCGGATCCTACAAGCGACGAGCAGTACTTC. Amino acids: CASNADPTSDEQYF.

As for this clonotype: A much larger clone differs by one base, so this may be a read error. The chain recombines TRBV28 with TRBJ2-7, with TRBD1 matching over 10 bases. The CDR3 runs to 15 residues. CDR1 and CDR2 (germline): MDHEN, SYDVKM. The CDR3 loop is CASSFPGTGAYERYF. The CDR3 DNA is TGTGCCAGCAGTTTTCCCGGGACAGGGGCCTACGAGCGGTACTTC.

A note on this clonotype: As the CDR3 is not closed by the conserved phenylalanine or tryptophan, this likely results from a read error. The chain has TRBV29-1 and TRBJ2-7; either TRBD1 or TRBD2 may supply D (6 bases each). With 4 bases removed from V and 6 bases from J, the gap between germline ends came to 16 bases. Germline loops: CDR1 SQVTM, CDR2 ANQGSEA. The CDR3 is 13 amino acids. The DNA of the CDR3 is TGCAGCGTTGCGGCGGGACATAGGATCGAGCAGTACTTA. Its translation is CSVAAGHRIEQYL.

In regard to this clonotype: One end of the junction does not line up with germline, which may come from a read error. The chain couples TRBV11-2 to TRBJ2-5, with TRBD2 matching over 8 bases. This CDR3 has 15 amino acids. Per germline, CDR1 SGHAT and CDR2 FQNNGV. The CDR3 protein is CASSLESNGRETQYF. The DNA of the CDR3 is TGTGCCAGCAGCTTAGAATCCAACGGGAGGGAGACACAGTACTTC. Filled out from reference TRBV11-2 and TRBJ2-5, the complete variable domain reads EAGVAQSPRYKIIEKRQSVAFWCNPISGHATLYWYQQILGQGPKLLIQFQNNGVVDDSQLPKDRFSAERLKGVDSTLKIQPAKLEDSAVYLCASSLESNGRETQYFGPGTRLLVL.

With regard to this clonotype: The junction does not match germline at one end; this may be a read error. The chain combines TRBV12-3 or TRBV12-4 with TRBJ2-7; unclear D gene. The length of the CDR3 is 12 residues. The CDR3 loop reads CASSFGVSEQYF. CDR3 in DNA: TGTGCCAGTAGTTTTGGGGTGAGCGAGCAGTACTTC.

As regards this clonotype: Since the CDR3 does not end with the conserved phenylalanine or tryptophan, this likely comes from a read error. The chain uses TRBV6-5 and TRBJ2-7, with D tentatively TRBD1 (6 bases). V gave up 7 bases and J gave up 3 bases, with 13 bases separating them. This CDR3 is 13 amino acids long. Germline lookup yields CDR1 MNHEY and CDR2 SVGAGI. The CDR3 DNA reads TGTGCCAGCACTCAATCAGGGGTCTACGAGCAGTACCTC. It encodes CASTQSGVYEQYL.

This chain connects TRBV29-1 to TRBJ2-1, with unresolved D. Trimming stripped 4 bases from V and 0 bases from J, with 19 bases between. CDR3 length: 17 amino acids. The germline V gene encodes CDR1 SQVTM and CDR2 ANQGSEA. The chain's CDR3 is CSVGGQVGWSSYNEQFF. CDR3 DNA sequence: TGCAGCGTTGGAGGTCAAGTAGGGTGGAGCTCCTACAATGAGCAGTTCTTC.

With respect to this clonotype: At one boundary the junction diverges from the germline segment, which might be a read error. The CDR3 DNA reads as TGTGTCAGCAGTTTTGTGGGGGCGGGGGAGACCCAGTATTTC. Its protein is CVSSFVGAGETQYF. The chain combines TRBV12-3 or TRBV12-4 with TRBJ2-5, with D perhaps TRBD2 (7 bases). This CDR3 spans 14 amino acids.

This chain joins TRBV14 and TRBJ1-1; D is ambiguous. CDR1 is SGHDN, CDR2 FVKESK, per germline. The CDR3 extends over 13 amino acids. The CDR3 sequence: CVSMGSANTEAFF. The CDR3 bases are TGTGTCAGTATGGGGTCAGCGAACACTGAAGCTTTCTTT.

Points on this clonotype: A much larger clone lies a single base off, so this may be a read error. The chain is built from TRBV28 and TRBJ2-7; unclear D gene. V was clipped by 7 bases and J by 0 bases, with 22 bases between them. This CDR3 spans 17 amino acids. Germline CDR1 is MDHEN and CDR2 is SYDVKM. The CDR3 sequence: CASNPQRWSTSSYEQYF. CDR3 in DNA: TGTGCCAGCAATCCCCAGAGATGGTCGACGAGCTCCTACGAGCAGTACTTC.

Only one count was recorded for this clonotype. At one end, the junction sequence differs from germline, possibly due to a read error. The J gene is TRBJ2-6, the V gene TRBV29-1; D ambiguous. Per germline, CDR1 SQVTM and CDR2 ANQGSEA. CDR3 size: 15 residues. The CDR3 sequence: CTVRTYASWANVLTF. The DNA of the CDR3 is TGCACCGTGAGGACCTACGCCTCTTGGGCCAACGTCCTGACTTTC.